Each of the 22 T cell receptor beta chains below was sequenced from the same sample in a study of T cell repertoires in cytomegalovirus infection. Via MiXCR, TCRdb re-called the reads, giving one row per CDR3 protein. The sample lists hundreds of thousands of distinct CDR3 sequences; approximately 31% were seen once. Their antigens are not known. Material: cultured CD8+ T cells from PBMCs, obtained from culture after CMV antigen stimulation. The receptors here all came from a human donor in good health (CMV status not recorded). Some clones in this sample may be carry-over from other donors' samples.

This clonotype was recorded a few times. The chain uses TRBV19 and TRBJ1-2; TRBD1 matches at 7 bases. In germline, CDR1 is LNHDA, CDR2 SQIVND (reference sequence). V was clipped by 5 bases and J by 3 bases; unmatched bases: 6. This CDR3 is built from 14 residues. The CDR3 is CASSPGQSYYGYTF. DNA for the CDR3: TGTGCCAGTAGTCCGGGACAGTCTTACTATGGCTACACCTTC.

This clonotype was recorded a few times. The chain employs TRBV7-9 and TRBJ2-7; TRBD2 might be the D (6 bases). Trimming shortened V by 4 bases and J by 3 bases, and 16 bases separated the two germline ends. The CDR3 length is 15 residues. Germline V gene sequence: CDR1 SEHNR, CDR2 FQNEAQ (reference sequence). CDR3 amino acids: CASSSGVIKFYEQYF. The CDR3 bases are TGTGCCAGCAGCTCGGGGGTAATTAAATTCTACGAGCAGTACTTC.

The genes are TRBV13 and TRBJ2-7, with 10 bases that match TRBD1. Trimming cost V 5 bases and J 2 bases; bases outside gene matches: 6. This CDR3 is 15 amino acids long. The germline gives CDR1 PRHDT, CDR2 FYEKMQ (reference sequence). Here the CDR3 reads CASSPRGQGAYEQYV. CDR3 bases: TGTGCCAGCAGCCCCCGCGGACAGGGGGCCTACGAGCAGTACGTC.

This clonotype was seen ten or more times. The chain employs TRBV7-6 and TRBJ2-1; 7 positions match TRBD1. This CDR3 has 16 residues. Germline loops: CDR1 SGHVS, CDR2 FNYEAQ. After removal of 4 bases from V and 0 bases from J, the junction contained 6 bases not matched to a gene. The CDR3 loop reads CASSSTGTSSYNEQFF. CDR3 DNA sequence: TGTGCCAGCAGCTCGACAGGGACGAGCTCCTACAATGAGCAGTTCTTC.

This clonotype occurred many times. Here the CDR3 DNA reads TGTGCCAGCAGCTTAGGGGGTGGGGACATTCAGTACTTC. Translating it yields CASSLGGGDIQYF. The chain uses TRBV7-8 and TRBJ2-4; D not resolved. Per germline, CDR1 SGHVS and CDR2 FQNEAQ. The germline V and J ends were trimmed by 1 base and 8 bases, with 9 bases remaining between them. This CDR3 contains 13 residues.

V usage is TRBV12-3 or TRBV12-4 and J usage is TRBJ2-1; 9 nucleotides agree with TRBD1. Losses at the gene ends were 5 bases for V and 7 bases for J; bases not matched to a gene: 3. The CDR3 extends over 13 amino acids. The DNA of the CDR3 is TGTGCCAGCAGTACAGGGGGCGAAAATGAGCAGTTCTTC. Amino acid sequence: CASSTGGENEQFF.

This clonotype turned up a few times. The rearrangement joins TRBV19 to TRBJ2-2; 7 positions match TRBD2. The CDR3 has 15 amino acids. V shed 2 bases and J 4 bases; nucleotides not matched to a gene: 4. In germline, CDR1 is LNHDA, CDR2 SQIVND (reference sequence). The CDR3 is CASSIKWGGTGELFF. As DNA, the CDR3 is TGTGCCAGTAGTATAAAATGGGGGGGCACCGGGGAGCTGTTTTTT.

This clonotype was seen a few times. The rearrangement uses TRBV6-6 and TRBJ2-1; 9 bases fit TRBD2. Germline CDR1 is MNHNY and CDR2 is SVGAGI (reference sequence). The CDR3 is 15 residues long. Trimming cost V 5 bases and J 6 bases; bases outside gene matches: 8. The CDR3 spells CASSPGKTSGNEQFF. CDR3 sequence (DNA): TGTGCCAGCAGTCCCGGGAAGACTAGCGGCAATGAGCAGTTCTTC.

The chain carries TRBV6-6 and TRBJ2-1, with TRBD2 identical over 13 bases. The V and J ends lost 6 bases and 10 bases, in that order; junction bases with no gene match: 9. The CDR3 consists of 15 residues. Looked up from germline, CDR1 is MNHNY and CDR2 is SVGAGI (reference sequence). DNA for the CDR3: TGTGCCAGCAGCCTGCCGGGACTAGCGGGGCGGGAGCAGTTCTTC. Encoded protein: CASSLPGLAGREQFF.

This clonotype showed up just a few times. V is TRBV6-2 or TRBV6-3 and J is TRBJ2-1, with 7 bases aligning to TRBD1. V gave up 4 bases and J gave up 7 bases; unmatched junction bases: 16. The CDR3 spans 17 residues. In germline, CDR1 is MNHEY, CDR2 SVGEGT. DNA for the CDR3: TGTGCCAGCAGTTTCAACCTCAGACAGGGTAAGGGGAATGAGCAGTTCTTC. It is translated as CASSFNLRQGKGNEQFF.

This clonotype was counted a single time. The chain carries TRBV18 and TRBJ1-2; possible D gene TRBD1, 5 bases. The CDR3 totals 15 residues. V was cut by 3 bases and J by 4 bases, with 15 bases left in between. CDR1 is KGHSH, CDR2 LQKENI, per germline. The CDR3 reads CASSPARGGGYGYTF. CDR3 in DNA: TGTGCCAGCTCACCCGCCCGGGGGGGAGGCTATGGCTACACCTTC.

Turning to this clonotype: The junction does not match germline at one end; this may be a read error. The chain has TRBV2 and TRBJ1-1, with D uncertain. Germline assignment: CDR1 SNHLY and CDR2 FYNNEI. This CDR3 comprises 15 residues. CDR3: CASSEAQSLNTEAFF. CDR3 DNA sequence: TGTGCCAGCAGTGAAGCACAAAGCTTGAATACTGAAGCTTTCTTT.

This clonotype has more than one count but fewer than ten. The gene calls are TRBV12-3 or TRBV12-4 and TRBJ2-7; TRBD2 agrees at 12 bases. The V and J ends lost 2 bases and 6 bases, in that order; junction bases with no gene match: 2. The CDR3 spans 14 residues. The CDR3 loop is CASSLLAGGLEQYF. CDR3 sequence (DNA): TGTGCCAGCAGTTTACTAGCGGGGGGGCTCGAGCAGTACTTC.

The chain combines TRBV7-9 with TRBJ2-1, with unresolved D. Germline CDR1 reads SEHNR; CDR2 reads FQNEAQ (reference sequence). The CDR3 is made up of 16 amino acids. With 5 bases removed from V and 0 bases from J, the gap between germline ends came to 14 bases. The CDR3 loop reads CASSGFDVSSYNEQFF. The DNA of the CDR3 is TGTGCCAGCAGCGGTTTTGACGTAAGCTCCTACAATGAGCAGTTCTTC.

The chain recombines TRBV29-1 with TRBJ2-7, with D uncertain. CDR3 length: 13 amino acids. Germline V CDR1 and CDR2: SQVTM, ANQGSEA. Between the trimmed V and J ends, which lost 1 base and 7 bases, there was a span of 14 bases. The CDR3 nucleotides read TGCAGCGTTGAAGCTATGTCACTGGGGGAGCAGTACTTC. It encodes CSVEAMSLGEQYF.

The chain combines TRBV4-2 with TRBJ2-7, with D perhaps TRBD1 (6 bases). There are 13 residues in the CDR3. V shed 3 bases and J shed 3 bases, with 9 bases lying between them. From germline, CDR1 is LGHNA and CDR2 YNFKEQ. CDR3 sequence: CASSQGHRYEQYF. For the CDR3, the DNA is TGTGCCAGCAGCCAGGGACATCGCTACGAGCAGTACTTC.

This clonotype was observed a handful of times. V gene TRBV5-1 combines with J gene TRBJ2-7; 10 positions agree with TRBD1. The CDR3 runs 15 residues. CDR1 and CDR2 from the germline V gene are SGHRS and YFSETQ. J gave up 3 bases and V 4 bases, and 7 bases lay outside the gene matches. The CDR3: CASSIGTGDFYEQYV. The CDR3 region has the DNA TGCGCCAGCAGCATAGGGACAGGGGATTTCTACGAGCAGTACGTC.

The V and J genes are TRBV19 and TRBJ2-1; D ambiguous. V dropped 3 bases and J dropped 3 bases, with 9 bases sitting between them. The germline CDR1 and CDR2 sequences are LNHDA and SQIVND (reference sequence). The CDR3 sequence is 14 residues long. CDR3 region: CASSIMDGYNEQFF. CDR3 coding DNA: TGTGCCAGTAGTATCATGGACGGCTACAATGAGCAGTTCTTC.

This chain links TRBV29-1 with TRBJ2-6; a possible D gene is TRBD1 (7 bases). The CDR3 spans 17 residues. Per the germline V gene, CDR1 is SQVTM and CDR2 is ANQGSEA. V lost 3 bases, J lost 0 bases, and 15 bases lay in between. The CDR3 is CSVEGLTGASGANVLTF. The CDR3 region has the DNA TGCAGCGTTGAGGGACTTACAGGGGCCTCTGGGGCCAACGTCCTGACTTTC.

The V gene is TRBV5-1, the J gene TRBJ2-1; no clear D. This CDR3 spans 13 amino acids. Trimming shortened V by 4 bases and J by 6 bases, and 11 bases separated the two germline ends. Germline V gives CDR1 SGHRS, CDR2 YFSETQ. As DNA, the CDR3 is TGCGCCAGCAGCCTGGAATCGAGCAATGAGCAGTTCTTC. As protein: CASSLESSNEQFF.

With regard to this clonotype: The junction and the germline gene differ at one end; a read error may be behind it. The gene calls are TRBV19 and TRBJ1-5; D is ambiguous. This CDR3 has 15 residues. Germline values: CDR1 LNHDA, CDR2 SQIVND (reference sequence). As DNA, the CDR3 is TGTGCCAGTAGCCTTTCTGGGGATAGCAATCGGCCCCAGCATTTT. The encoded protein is CASSLSGDSNRPQHF.

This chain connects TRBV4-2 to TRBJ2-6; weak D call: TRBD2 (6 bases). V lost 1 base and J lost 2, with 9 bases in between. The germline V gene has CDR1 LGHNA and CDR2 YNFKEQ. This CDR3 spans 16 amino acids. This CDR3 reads CASSQAGEPGANVLTF. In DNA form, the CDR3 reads TGTGCCAGCAGCCAAGCGGGGGAACCTGGGGCCAACGTCCTGACTTTC.